This T cell receptor (beta chain) was recovered during a study of T cell changes during pregnancy in multiple sclerosis. Profiled with immunoSEQ multiplex PCR; TCRdb holds only in-frame clones, not every one. The repertoire includes around 84,000 clones, 94% of them detected once, and more than 0.75% sits in the top ten. V lost 3 bases and J 8 bases, leaving 19 bases between the germline ends. The CDR3 is made up of 15 amino acids. The germline V gene encodes CDR1 SGHVS and CDR2 FNYEAQ. This TCR came from a female donor in good health, enrolled as a control in a pregnancy study. This sequence joins TRBV7-6 and TRBJ1-1, with a possible D match to TRBD1 (6 bases). Sequenced here: peripheral blood, sampled in the second trimester of pregnancy. The CDR3 nucleotides read TGTGCCAGCAGCTTGGTCGGTTTAGGACAGACAGAAGCTTTCTTT. Its translation: CASSLVGLGQTEAFF.